This T cell receptor (beta chain) came from a study of T cell repertoires in cytomegalovirus infection (dated by TCRdb to the late 2010s). In terms of the full investigation: Donor HLA type was relevant to the analysis, because carriage of CMV infection together with the matching HLA type was indicated by public TCR beta signatures.

The junction shows trimming of 3 bases on V and 4 bases on J, plus 8 bases between the germline ends. Taken from the germline V gene, the CDR1 and CDR2 loops are MNHEY and SVGEGT. The CDR3 goes from the cysteine to the phenylalanine over 13 residues. CDR3 DNA is the only sequence kept; it has 39 bases, read in frame from the first base. Sequenced using an Illumina HiSeq 1500. TCRdb ran its own pipeline on the public reads, namely fastp trimming at Q25 and MiXCR clone calling, and kept in-frame beta chains. Each CDR3 protein appears once, grouped with its most common genes and DNA. The sample table lists some 680,000 distinct CDR3 sequences, 35% of them with a count of one. 2.5% to 3.5% of the sample is held by the ten biggest clonotypes. In regard to this clonotype: It has no known antigen specificity. Base qualities are not recorded, but no much larger clone differs from it by a single base.

Broad study findings and their caveats: The ex vivo response was dominated by HLA-C-restricted CMV-specific TCR beta clonotypes, which also provided the single most frequent clonotype in two of eight donors. In both this cohort and an independent cohort of 352 donors, the cumulative frequency of public TCR beta family members distinguished carriers of CMV infection plus the relevant HLA type.

The chain was built from TRBV6-2 or TRBV6-3 and TRBJ2-3, with no reliable assignment of the D segment. The sequence was collected from a human donor in good health (CMV status not recorded). Some clones in this sample may be carry-over from other donors' samples. The sample was PBMCs. The sequenced DNA is TGTGCCAGCAGTTATATGGTGGCAGATACGCAGTATTTT. The encoded protein is CASSYMVADTQYF.